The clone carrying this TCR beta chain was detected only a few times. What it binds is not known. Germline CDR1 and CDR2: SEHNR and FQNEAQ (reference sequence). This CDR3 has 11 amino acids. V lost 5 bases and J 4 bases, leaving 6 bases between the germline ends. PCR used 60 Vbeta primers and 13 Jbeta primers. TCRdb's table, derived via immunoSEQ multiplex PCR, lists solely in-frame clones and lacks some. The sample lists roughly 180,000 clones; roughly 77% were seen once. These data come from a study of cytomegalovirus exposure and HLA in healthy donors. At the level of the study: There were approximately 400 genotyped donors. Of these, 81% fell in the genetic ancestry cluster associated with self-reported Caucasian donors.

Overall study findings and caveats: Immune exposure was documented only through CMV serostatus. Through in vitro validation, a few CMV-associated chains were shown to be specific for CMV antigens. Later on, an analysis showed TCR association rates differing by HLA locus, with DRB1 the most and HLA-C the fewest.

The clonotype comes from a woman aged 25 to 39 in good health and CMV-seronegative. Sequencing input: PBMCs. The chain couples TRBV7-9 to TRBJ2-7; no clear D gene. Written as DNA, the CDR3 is TGTGCCAGCAGCCCTCAGTACGAGCAGTACTTC. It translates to CASSPQYEQYF.